The 10 T cell receptor beta chains given below trace back to one sample, sequenced in a study of blood T cell repertoires in COVID-19. Data came from immunoSEQ multiplex PCR; TCRdb stores just in-frame clones and leaves some out. The repertoire holds a few hundred thousand clones, with 85% as singletons. The sequencing sample was made of PBMCs or T cells enriched from blood (not recorded which). The receptor set was obtained from a man in his forties who had recovered from COVID-19.

CDR3 sequence reads: CASSLWGGSTEAFF. Written as DNA, the CDR3 is TGTGCCAGCAGCTTATGGGGAGGGAGCACTGAAGCTTTCTTT. The J gene is TRBJ1-1, the V gene TRBV7-6; D gene uncertain. Trimming removed 2 bases at V and 4 bases at J, with 11 bases between. The CDR3 is 14 amino acids. Per the germline V gene, CDR1 is SGHVS and CDR2 is FNYEAQ.

The J gene is TRBJ2-5, the V gene TRBV3-1 (or the pseudogene TRBV3-2); 12 bases are shared with TRBD2. The germline CDR1 and CDR2 sequences are LGHDT and YNNKEL (reference sequence). The CDR3 sequence is 17 residues long. With V trimmed by 0 bases and J by 4 bases, 6 bases remained unmatched. The CDR3, as DNA: TGTGCCAGCAGCCAAGATGCTAGCGGGAGGGCCCGAGAGACCCAGTACTTC. Its protein is CASSQDASGRARETQYF.

J is TRBJ2-2 and V is TRBV7-2; perhaps TRBD2 as D (5 bases). The CDR3 is made up of 16 amino acids. The V end was cut by 7 bases, the J end by 1 base, with 16 bases between. Germline assignment: CDR1 SGHTA and CDR2 FQGNSA. The CDR3 loop is CASTPTSGGNTGELFF. The CDR3 DNA is TGTGCCAGCACCCCAACGTCAGGAGGGAACACCGGGGAGCTGTTTTTT. Full variable domain (missing parts from reference TRBV7-2 and TRBJ2-2): GAGVSQSPSNKVTEKGKDVELRCDPISGHTALYWYRQSLGQGLEFLIYFQGNSAPDKSGLPSDRFSAERTGGSVSTLTIQRTQQEDSAVYLCASTPTSGGNTGELFFGEGSRLTVL.

This chain joins TRBV7-9 and TRBJ2-1; the D gene is possibly TRBD2 (6 bases). Germline assignment: CDR1 SEHNR and CDR2 FQNEAQ (reference sequence). The CDR3 runs 14 residues. Trimming stripped 3 bases from V and 6 bases from J, with 12 bases between. CDR3 in amino acids: CASSFEGTFNEQFF. The CDR3 DNA sequence: TGTGCCAGCAGCTTCGAAGGGACTTTCAATGAGCAGTTCTTC.

This sequence joins TRBV3-1 (or the pseudogene TRBV3-2) and TRBJ2-2; 8 nucleotides agree with TRBD2. The CDR3 is 17 amino acids. J gave up 7 bases and V 4 bases, and 14 bases lay outside the gene matches. Looked up from germline, CDR1 is LGHDT and CDR2 is YNNKEL (reference sequence). CDR3 region: CASSPPGLAQAGGELFF. The CDR3, as DNA: TGTGCCAGCAGCCCCCCAGGACTAGCCCAAGCAGGCGGGGAGCTGTTTTTT.

The chain recombines TRBV6-5 with TRBJ2-7; 10 nucleotides agree with TRBD1. The V segment lost 5 bases and the J segment 6 bases; nucleotides outside the gene matches: 7. CDR1 is MNHEY and CDR2 is SVGAGI in the germline V gene. The CDR3 contains 14 residues. The CDR3 spells CASSRPGQGFEQYF. CDR3 bases: TGTGCCAGCAGTAGACCGGGACAGGGGTTCGAGCAGTACTTC.

J is TRBJ2-1 and V is TRBV27; 8 nucleotides match TRBD1. Per the germline V gene, CDR1 is MNHEY and CDR2 is SMNVEV (reference sequence). Germline trimming cut 6 bases from V and 5 bases from J; bases unmatched to any gene: 9. This CDR3 contains 15 residues. Here the CDR3 reads CASRHLDRGNNEQFF. The CDR3 DNA reads TGTGCCAGCAGACATCTTGACAGGGGAAACAATGAGCAGTTCTTC.

This clone showed up just a few times. This chain connects TRBV13 to TRBJ1-1; unclear D gene. The length of the CDR3 is 16 residues. V shed 5 bases and J shed 2 bases, with 18 bases lying between them. Germline CDR1 and CDR2: PRHDT and FYEKMQ (reference sequence). CDR3 sequence: CASSTRTVGVNTEAFF. The CDR3 DNA follows: TGTGCCAGCAGCACCAGGACTGTCGGGGTTAACACTGAAGCTTTCTTT.

The chain joins TRBV6-4 to TRBJ2-2; 9 nucleotides agree with TRBD2. Germline V gene sequence: CDR1 MRHNA, CDR2 SNTAGT. V trimming: 5 bases; J trimming: 4 bases; junction bases outside the gene matches: 5. The CDR3 runs to 15 residues. This CDR3 is CASSPGTSSTGELFF. CDR3 nucleotide sequence: TGTGCCAGCAGTCCCGGGACTAGCTCCACCGGGGAGCTGTTTTTT.

This clone was observed once. The chain links TRBV3-1 (or the pseudogene TRBV3-2) to TRBJ2-6; D is possibly TRBD2 (6 bases). Germline assignment: CDR1 LGHDT and CDR2 YNNKEL (reference sequence). V gave up 5 bases and J gave up 5 bases, with 7 bases separating them. The CDR3 is 13 residues long. CDR3 nucleotides: TGTGCCAGCAGCGGCGGGAGGGCCAACGTCCTGACTTTC. Translation gives CASSGGRANVLTF.